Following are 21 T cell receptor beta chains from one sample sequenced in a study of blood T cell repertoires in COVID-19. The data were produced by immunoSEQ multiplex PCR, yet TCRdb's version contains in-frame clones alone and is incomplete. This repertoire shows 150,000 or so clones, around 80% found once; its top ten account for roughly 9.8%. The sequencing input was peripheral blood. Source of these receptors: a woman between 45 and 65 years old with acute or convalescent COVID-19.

CDR3 region: CASSSVGQGDEQYF. In DNA form, the CDR3 reads TGTGCCAGCTCCTCAGTAGGACAGGGCGATGAGCAGTACTTC. V is TRBV18 and J is TRBJ2-7; 8 bases line up with TRBD1. This CDR3 contains 14 residues. The germline CDR1 and CDR2 sequences are KGHSH and LQKENI. With 6 bases clipped from V and 7 bases from J, the junction kept 11 bases outside the gene matches. Full variable domain (missing parts from reference TRBV18 and TRBJ2-7): NAGVMQNPRHLVRRRGQEARLRCSPMKGHSHVYWYRQLPEEGLKFMVYLQKENIIDESGMPKERFSAEFPKEGPSILRIQQVVRGDSAAYFCASSSVGQGDEQYFGPGTRLTVT.

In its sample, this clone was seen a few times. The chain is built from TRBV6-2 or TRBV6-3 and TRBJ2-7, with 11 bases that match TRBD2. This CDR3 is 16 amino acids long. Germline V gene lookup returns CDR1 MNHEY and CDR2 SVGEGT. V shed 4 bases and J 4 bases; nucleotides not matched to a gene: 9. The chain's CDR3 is CASSSPYSGRAYEQYF. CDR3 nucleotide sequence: TGTGCCAGCAGTTCCCCCTATAGCGGGAGGGCTTACGAGCAGTACTTC.

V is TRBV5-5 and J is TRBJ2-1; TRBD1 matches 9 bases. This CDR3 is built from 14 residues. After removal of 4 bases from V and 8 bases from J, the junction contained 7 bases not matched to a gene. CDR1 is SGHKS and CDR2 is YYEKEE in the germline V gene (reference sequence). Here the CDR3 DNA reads TGTGCCAGCAGCAGTGGGGGACAGGGAGATGAGCAGTTCTTC. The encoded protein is CASSSGGQGDEQFF.

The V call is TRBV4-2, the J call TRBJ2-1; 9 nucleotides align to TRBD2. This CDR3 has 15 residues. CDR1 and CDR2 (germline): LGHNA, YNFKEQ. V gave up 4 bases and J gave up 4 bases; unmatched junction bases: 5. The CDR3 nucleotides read TGTGCCAGCAGCCGGACTAGCGAACGTTACAATGAGCAGTTCTTC. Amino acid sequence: CASSRTSERYNEQFF.

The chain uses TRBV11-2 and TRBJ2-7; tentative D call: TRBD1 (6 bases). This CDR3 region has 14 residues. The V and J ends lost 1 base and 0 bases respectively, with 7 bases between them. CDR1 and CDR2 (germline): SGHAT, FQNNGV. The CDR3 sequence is CASSLVGASYEQYF. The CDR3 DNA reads TGTGCCAGCAGCTTAGTGGGGGCCTCCTACGAGCAGTACTTC.

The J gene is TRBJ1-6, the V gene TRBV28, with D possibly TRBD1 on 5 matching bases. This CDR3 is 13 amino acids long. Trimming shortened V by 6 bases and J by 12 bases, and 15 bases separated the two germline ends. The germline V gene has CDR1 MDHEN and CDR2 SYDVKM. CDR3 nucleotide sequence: TGTGCCAGCAGGCTGCTTCAGGGTGGACCCCTCCACTTT. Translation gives CASRLLQGGPLHF.

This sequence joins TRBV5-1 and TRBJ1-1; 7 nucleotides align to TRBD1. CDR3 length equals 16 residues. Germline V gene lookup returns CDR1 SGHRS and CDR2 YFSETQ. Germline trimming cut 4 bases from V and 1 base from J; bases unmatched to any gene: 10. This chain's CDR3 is CASSPTGMGRNTEAFF. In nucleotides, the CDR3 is TGCGCCAGCAGCCCGACAGGGATGGGTCGGAACACTGAAGCTTTCTTT.

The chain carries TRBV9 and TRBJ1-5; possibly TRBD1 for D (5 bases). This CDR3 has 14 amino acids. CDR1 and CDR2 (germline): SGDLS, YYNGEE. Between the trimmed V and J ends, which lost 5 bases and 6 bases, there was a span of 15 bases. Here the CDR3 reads CASSAARDFQPQHF. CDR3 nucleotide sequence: TGTGCCAGCAGTGCCGCCCGGGACTTTCAGCCCCAGCATTTT.

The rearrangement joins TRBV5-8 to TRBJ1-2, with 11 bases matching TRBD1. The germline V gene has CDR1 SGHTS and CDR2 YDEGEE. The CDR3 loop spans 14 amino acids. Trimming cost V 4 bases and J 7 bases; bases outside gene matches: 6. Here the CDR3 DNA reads TGTGCCAGCAGCCTCGGACAGGGGGCTGGTGGCTACACCTTC. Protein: CASSLGQGAGGYTF.

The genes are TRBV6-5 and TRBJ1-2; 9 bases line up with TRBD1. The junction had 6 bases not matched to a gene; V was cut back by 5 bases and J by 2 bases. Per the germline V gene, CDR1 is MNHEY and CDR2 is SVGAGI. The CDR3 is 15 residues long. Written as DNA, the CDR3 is TGTGCCAGCAGTCCAGGGACAGGGAGCAACTATGGCTACACCTTC. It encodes CASSPGTGSNYGYTF.

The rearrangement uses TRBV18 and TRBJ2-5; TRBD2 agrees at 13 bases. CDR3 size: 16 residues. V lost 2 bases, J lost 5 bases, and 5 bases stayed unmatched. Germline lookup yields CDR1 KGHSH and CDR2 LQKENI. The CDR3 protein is CASSPGLAGAGETQYF. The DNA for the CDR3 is TGTGCCAGCTCACCAGGACTAGCGGGAGCTGGTGAGACCCAGTACTTC.

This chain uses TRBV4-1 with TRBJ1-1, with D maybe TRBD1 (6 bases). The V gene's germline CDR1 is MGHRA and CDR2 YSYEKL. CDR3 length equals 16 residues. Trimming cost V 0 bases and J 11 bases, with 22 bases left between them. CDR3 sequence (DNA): TGCGCCAGCAGCCAAGATTTACCCCGACAGGTCTCCGAGGCTTTCTTT. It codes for CASSQDLPRQVSEAFF.

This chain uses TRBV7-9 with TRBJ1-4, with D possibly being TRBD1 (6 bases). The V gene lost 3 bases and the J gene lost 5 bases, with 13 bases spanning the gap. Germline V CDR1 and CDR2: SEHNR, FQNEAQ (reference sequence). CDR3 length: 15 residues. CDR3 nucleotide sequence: TGTGCCAGCAGCTTCAATACAGGGCTGAATGAAAAACTGTTTTTT. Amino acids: CASSFNTGLNEKLFF.

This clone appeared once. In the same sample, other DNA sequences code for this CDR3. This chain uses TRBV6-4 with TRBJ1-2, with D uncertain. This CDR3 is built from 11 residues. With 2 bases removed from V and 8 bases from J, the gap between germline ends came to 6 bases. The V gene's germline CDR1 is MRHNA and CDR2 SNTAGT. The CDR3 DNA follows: TGTGCCAGCAGTGACGGTCAGGGCTACACCTTC. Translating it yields CASSDGQGYTF.

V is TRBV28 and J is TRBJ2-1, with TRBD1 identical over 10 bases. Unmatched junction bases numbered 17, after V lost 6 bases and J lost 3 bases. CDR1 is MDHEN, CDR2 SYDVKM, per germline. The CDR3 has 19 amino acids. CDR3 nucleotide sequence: TGTGCCAGCAGACCCCCGGACAGGGGGGAGCGGGGAGTCTACAATGAGCAGTTCTTC. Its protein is CASRPPDRGERGVYNEQFF.

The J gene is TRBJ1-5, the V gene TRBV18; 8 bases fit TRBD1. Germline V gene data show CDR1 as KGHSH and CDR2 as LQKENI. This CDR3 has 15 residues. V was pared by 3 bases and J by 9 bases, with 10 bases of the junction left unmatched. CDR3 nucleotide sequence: TGTGCCAGCTCACCGCTTGCGGACAGGGTGAGGCCCCAGCATTTT. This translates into CASSPLADRVRPQHF.

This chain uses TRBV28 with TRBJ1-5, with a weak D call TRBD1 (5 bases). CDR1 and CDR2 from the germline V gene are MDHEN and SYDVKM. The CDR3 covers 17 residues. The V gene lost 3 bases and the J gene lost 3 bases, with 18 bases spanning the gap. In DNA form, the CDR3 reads TGTGCCAGCAGTTTGGTGAAAGGCAACAGGTACAATCAGCCCCAGCATTTT. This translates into CASSLVKGNRYNQPQHF.

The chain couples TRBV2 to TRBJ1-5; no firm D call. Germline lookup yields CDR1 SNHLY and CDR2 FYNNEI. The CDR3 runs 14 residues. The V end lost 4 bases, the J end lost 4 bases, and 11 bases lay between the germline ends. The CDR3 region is CASSGGEWNQPQHF. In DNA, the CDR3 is TGTGCCAGCAGTGGGGGAGAGTGGAATCAGCCCCAGCATTTT. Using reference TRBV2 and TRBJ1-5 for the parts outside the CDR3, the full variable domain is EPEVTQTPSHQVTQMGQEVILRCVPISNHLYFYWYRQILGQKVEFLVSFYNNEISEKSEIFDDQFSVERPDGSNFTLKIRSTKLEDSAMYFCASSGGEWNQPQHFGDGTRLSIL.

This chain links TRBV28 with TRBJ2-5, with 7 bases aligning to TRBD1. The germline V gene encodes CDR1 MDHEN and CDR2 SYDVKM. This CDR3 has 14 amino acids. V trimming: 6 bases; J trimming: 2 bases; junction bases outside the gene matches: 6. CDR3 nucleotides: TGTGCCAGCAGGCACGGGACAGAGCAAGAGACCCAGTACTTC. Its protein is CASRHGTEQETQYF.

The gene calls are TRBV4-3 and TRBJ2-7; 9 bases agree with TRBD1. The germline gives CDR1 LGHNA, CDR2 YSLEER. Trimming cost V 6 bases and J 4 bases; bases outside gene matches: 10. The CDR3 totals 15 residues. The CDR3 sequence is CASSYSRDRAYEQYF. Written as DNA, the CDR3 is TGCGCCAGCAGTTATAGCCGGGACAGGGCTTACGAGCAGTACTTC.

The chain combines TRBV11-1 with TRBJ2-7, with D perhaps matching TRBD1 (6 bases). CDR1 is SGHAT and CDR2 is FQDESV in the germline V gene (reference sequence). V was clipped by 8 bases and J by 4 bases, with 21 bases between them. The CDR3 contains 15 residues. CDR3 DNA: TGTGCCAGCGGTACGGACAGTGTAAGAGCGTACGAGCAGTACTTC. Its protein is CASGTDSVRAYEQYF.